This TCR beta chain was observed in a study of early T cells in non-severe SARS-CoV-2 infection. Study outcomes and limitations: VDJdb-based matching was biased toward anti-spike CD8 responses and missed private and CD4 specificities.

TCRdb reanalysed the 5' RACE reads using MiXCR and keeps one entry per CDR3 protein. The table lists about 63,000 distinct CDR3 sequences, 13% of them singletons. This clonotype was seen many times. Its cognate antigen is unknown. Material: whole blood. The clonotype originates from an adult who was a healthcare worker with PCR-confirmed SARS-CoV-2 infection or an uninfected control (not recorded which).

The CDR3 loop is CASGLLAGTGIYNEQFF. The CDR3, as DNA: TGTGCTAGTGGTTTGTTGGCCGGGACAGGAATTTACAATGAGCAGTTCTTC. This chain links TRBV12-5 with TRBJ2-1; TRBD1 matches at 8 bases. J lost 4 bases, V lost 2 bases, and 10 bases had no gene match. Germline lookup yields CDR1 LGHNT and CDR2 FRNRAP. The CDR3 is 17 amino acids.